The 22 T cell receptor beta chains in this list originate from one sample, sequenced in a study of blood T cell repertoires in COVID-19. Measured with immunoSEQ multiplex PCR; TCRdb has only the in-frame clones, and not every one. Found here are around 76,000 clones, approximately 90% of them singletons; the top ten hold about 0.56%. The specimen sequenced was peripheral blood. Receptors were obtained from a man aged 55 to 70 with acute or convalescent COVID-19.

The chain couples TRBV18 to TRBJ2-5; 7 positions match TRBD1. This CDR3 comprises 15 residues. Germline V gene lookup returns CDR1 KGHSH and CDR2 LQKENI. V lost 0 bases, J lost 2 bases, and 3 bases stayed unmatched. CDR3 nucleotides: TGTGCCAGCTCACCACCCGGGACAGATCAAGAGACCCAGTACTTC. Translation gives CASSPPGTDQETQYF.

The V and J genes are TRBV27 and TRBJ1-6; TRBD1 aligns across 8 bases. V shed 1 base, J shed 4 bases, and the junction held 9 bases outside the gene matches. This CDR3 comprises 18 residues. Per the germline V gene, CDR1 is MNHEY and CDR2 is SMNVEV (reference sequence). CDR3 DNA: TGTGCCAGCAGTTTATTAGTCCCCGGGACAGGATATAATTCACCCCTCCACTTT. This encodes CASSLLVPGTGYNSPLHF.

Note on this clone: The junction and the germline gene differ at one end; a read error may be behind it. The CDR3 DNA reads TGTGCCAGCAGTTTAGCGCAACAGACCTCCTTC. It translates to CASSLAQQTSF. The chain recombines TRBV12-3 or TRBV12-4 with TRBJ1-2; no definite D call. The CDR3 spans 11 residues.

About this clone: The identical CDR3 is also encoded by other nucleotide sequences in the sample. The chain combines TRBV5-1 with TRBJ2-3, with TRBD2 matching over 9 bases. This CDR3 comprises 16 residues. CDR1 is SGHRS and CDR2 is YFSETQ in the germline V gene. The J segment lost 0 bases and the V segment lost 0 bases, leaving 2 bases of the junction unmatched. CDR3 loop: CASSLGLAVSTDTQYF. The DNA of the CDR3 is TGCGCCAGCAGCTTGGGACTAGCGGTTAGCACAGATACGCAGTATTTT.

The V call is TRBV5-4, the J call TRBJ1-6; D might be TRBD1 (5 bases). CDR1 is SGHNT, CDR2 YYREEE, per germline (reference sequence). The CDR3 sequence is 15 residues long. Trimming stripped 0 bases from V and 7 bases from J, with 11 bases between. The CDR3 nucleotides read TGTGCCAGCAGCTTGGCCGGGACTCGGAATTCACCCCTCCACTTT. It codes for CASSLAGTRNSPLHF.

This rearrangement joins TRBV7-2 to TRBJ1-3, with D hard to call. Per germline, CDR1 SGHTA and CDR2 FQGNSA. This CDR3 contains 14 residues. Trimming took 0 bases from V and 8 from J, leaving 11 bases between them. The CDR3 coding sequence is TGTGCCAGCAGCTTAGCCCCGGGAGTGGACACCATATATTTT. Its protein is CASSLAPGVDTIYF.

This clone was observed a few times. The chain recombines TRBV29-1 with TRBJ1-5, with TRBD1 matching over 11 bases. Germline lookup yields CDR1 SQVTM and CDR2 ANQGSEA. J was trimmed by 5 bases and V by 7 bases; bases with no gene match: 7. The CDR3 has 14 residues. CDR3: CSARDRGEDQPQHF. In nucleotides, the CDR3 is TGCAGCGCCCGGGACAGGGGGGAGGATCAGCCCCAGCATTTT. Full variable domain (remainder filled in from reference TRBV29-1 and TRBJ1-5): SAVISQKPSRDICQRGTSLTIQCQVDSQVTMMFWYRQQPGQSLTLIATANQGSEATYESGFVIDKFPISRPNLTFSTLTVSNMSPEDSSIYLCSARDRGEDQPQHFGDGTRLSIL.

This clone appeared once. The chain links TRBV7-3 to TRBJ1-6; D uncertain. The germline V and J ends were trimmed by 4 bases and 5 bases, with 6 bases remaining between them. Per the germline V gene, CDR1 is SGHTA and CDR2 is FQGTGA. CDR3 length equals 13 residues. The CDR3 protein is CASSSFHNSPLHF. The CDR3 DNA sequence: TGTGCCAGCAGCTCCTTTCATAATTCACCCCTCCACTTT.

This chain connects TRBV24-1 to TRBJ2-1, with unresolved D. Germline CDR1 KGHDR, CDR2 SFDVKD. This CDR3 spans 16 amino acids. The ends were cut back, 4 bases at V and 0 bases at J, with 12 bases in the middle. The CDR3 DNA reads TGTGCCACCAGTGAACCGACACCGAGCTCCTACAATGAGCAGTTCTTC. Encoded protein: CATSEPTPSSYNEQFF.

Here the CDR3 reads CASSIRGGGTEAFF. CDR3 in DNA: TGTGCCAGCAGCATCAGGGGAGGGGGCACTGAAGCTTTCTTT. The chain links TRBV5-4 to TRBJ1-1, with D perhaps TRBD1 (6 bases). Germline V gene sequence: CDR1 SGHNT, CDR2 YYREEE (reference sequence). The V gene lost 4 bases and the J gene lost 4 bases, with 14 bases spanning the gap. The CDR3 has 14 residues.

The V call is TRBV5-1, the J call TRBJ1-1; unclear D gene. Germline-derived CDR1 and CDR2 are SGHRS and YFSETQ. Trimming left V 1 base short and J 0 bases short, with 4 bases between. The CDR3 is made up of 13 amino acids. CDR3 region: CASSLNLNTEAFF. The CDR3 nucleotides are TGCGCCAGCAGCTTGAACTTGAACACTGAAGCTTTCTTT.

The chain uses TRBV5-1 and TRBJ1-1; TRBD1 agrees at 7 bases. The CDR3 runs to 15 residues. Germline values: CDR1 SGHRS, CDR2 YFSETQ. V shed 3 bases, J shed 7 bases, and the junction held 12 bases outside the gene matches. CDR3 loop: CASSSRQGISGEAFF. CDR3 DNA sequence: TGCGCCAGCAGCTCCCGACAGGGAATCTCCGGTGAAGCTTTCTTT.

This sequence joins TRBV14 and TRBJ2-7; TRBD2 is a possible D gene (5 bases). Germline CDR1 SGHDN, CDR2 FVKESK. Trimming left V 0 bases short and J 8 bases short, with 11 bases between. The CDR3 is 13 residues long. The CDR3 sequence: CASSQDHGGKQYF. The CDR3 DNA reads as TGTGCCAGCAGCCAAGATCATGGAGGAAAGCAGTACTTC.

V and J are TRBV19 and TRBJ2-1; D perhaps matches TRBD2 (5 bases). This CDR3 comprises 16 residues. The V gene lost 4 bases and the J gene lost 0 bases, with 13 bases spanning the gap. Germline CDR1 LNHDA, CDR2 SQIVND (reference sequence). Here the CDR3 DNA reads TGTGCCAGTAGTACCCAAGCGGCCAACTCCTACAATGAGCAGTTCTTC. This codes for CASSTQAANSYNEQFF.

With respect to this clone: Compared with germline, one end of the junction differs, possibly owing to a read error. V is TRBV15 and J is TRBJ1-2; tentative D call: TRBD1 (5 bases). The CDR3 spans 12 residues. Germline lookup yields CDR1 LNHNV and CDR2 YYDKDF (reference sequence). CDR3 protein: CAISREGLGYTF. Here the CDR3 DNA reads TGTGCCATCAGCAGAGAGGGGCTCGGCTACACCTTC.

In this sample, this clone turned up once. The genes are TRBV29-1 and TRBJ1-3; D gene unclear. The V end lost 7 bases, the J end lost 0 bases, and 16 bases lay between the germline ends. CDR1 is SQVTM, CDR2 ANQGSEA, per germline. CDR3 size: 15 residues. CDR3 nucleotide sequence: TGCAGCGCCGTTAGTACAGTTTCCTCTGGAAACACCATATATTTT. This gives the protein CSAVSTVSSGNTIYF.

The CDR3 here is CASGLVLGRRDNEQFF. CDR3 nucleotide sequence: TGTGCTAGTGGTTTGGTACTAGGTAGGAGGGACAATGAGCAGTTCTTC. The V call is TRBV12-5, the J call TRBJ2-1; weak D call: TRBD2 (6 bases). The CDR3 runs to 16 residues. Germline V gene lookup returns CDR1 LGHNT and CDR2 FRNRAP. Trimming pared 0 bases from V and 5 bases from J, leaving 14 bases between.

The CDR3 spells CASSYREPGDIQYF. The CDR3 DNA sequence: TGCGCCAGCAGCTACAGGGAACCTGGGGACATTCAGTACTTC. The chain joins TRBV5-1 to TRBJ2-4, with D possibly being TRBD1 (6 bases). CDR1 and CDR2 from the germline V gene are SGHRS and YFSETQ. Trimming took off 3 bases at V and 8 bases at J, with 15 bases between the two ends. The CDR3 spans 14 residues.

CDR3: CASSPGQGLYSPLHF. CDR3 sequence (DNA): TGTGCCAGCAGCCCAGGACAGGGATTATATTCACCCCTCCACTTT. This chain joins TRBV9 and TRBJ1-6; 8 nucleotides line up with TRBD1. Trimming cost V 4 bases and J 8 bases; bases outside gene matches: 8. The CDR3 consists of 15 residues. Germline CDR1 is SGDLS and CDR2 is YYNGEE.

This clone was observed a single time. The rearrangement uses TRBV6-5 and TRBJ2-7; D is perhaps TRBD1 (5 bases). The CDR3 consists of 12 residues. The germline gives CDR1 MNHEY, CDR2 SVGAGI. Trimming cost V 6 bases and J 6 bases, with 12 bases left between them. This CDR3 is CASRRLGAEQYF. CDR3 nucleotide sequence: TGTGCCAGCAGGAGGCTAGGGGCCGAGCAGTACTTC.

This clone was seen a handful of times. V and J are TRBV18 and TRBJ2-2; the D is unclear. The CDR3 loop spans 13 amino acids. Germline V CDR1 and CDR2: KGHSH, LQKENI. V lost 3 bases, J lost 14 bases, and 16 bases lay in between. Written as DNA, the CDR3 is TGTGCCAGCTCACCTTTGCGAACTGAGACACTGTTTTTT. Its translation is CASSPLRTETLFF.

This chain uses TRBV19 with TRBJ2-1; 12 positions agree with TRBD2. The V gene end was trimmed by 6 bases and the J gene end by 3 bases; junction bases not matched to a gene: 3. The length of the CDR3 is 15 residues. CDR1 and CDR2 from the germline V gene are LNHDA and SQIVND (reference sequence). CDR3 amino acids: CASRTSGGLYNEQFF. For the CDR3, the DNA is TGTGCCAGTAGGACTAGCGGGGGCCTCTACAATGAGCAGTTCTTC.